This TCR beta chain was sequenced during a study of molecular identifiers for immune sequencing clone quantification. General study findings and limits: Over 99% of effector molecules, but under 1% in naive cells, were held by clones with more than 20 RNA copies.

Library preparation followed earlier protocols using designated TCR primers. One entry per CDR3 protein results from TCRdb running MiXCR on the PCR reads. The sample lists 7,000 to 8,000 distinct CDR3 sequences; approximately 35% were seen once. In its sample, this clonotype ranks as medium-sized. Its antigen is unidentified. Germline loops: CDR1 SEHNR, CDR2 FQNEAQ (reference sequence). After removal of 1 base from V and 6 bases from J, the junction contained 18 bases not matched to a gene. The CDR3 contains 20 residues. Source material: naive CD8+ T cells from blood, with Jurkat cell RNA spiked in. Subset: FACS-sorted CD8+CD4-CCR7+CD45RA+ naive T cells. The TCR sequence derives from a human donor in good health. Some libraries in this study had Jurkat cell RNA spiked in. V is TRBV7-9 and J is TRBJ2-3; the match to TRBD1 covers 11 bases. Here the CDR3 DNA reads TGTGCCAGCAGCTTAGAATTTCTGTTCCCCGGCGGACAGGGGGCGGATACGCAGTATTTT. It translates to CASSLEFLFPGGQGADTQYF.